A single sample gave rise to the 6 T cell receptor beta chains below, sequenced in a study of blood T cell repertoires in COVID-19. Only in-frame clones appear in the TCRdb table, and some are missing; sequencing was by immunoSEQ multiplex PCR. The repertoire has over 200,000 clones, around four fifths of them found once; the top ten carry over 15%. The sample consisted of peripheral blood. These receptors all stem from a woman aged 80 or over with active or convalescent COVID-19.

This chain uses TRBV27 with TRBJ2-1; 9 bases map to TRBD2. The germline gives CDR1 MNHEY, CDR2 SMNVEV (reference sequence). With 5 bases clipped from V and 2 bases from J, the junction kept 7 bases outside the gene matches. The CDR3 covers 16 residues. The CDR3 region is CASSLAGQPTYNEQFF. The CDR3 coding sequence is TGTGCCAGCAGTCTAGCGGGACAACCCACCTACAATGAGCAGTTCTTC.

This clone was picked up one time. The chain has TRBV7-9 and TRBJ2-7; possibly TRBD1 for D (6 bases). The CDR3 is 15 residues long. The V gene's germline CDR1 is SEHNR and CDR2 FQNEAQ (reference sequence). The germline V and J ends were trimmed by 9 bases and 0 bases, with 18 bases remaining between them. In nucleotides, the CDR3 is TGTGCCAGTCACAATACAGGGTGGGTCTCCTACGAGCAGTACTTC. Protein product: CASHNTGWVSYEQYF.

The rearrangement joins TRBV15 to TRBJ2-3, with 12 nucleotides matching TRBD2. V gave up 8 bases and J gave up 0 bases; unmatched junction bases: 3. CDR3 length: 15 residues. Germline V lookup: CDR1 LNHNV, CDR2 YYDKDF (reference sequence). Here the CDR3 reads CATLGLAGSTDTQYF. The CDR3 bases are TGTGCCACCCTCGGACTAGCGGGAAGCACAGATACGCAGTATTTT.

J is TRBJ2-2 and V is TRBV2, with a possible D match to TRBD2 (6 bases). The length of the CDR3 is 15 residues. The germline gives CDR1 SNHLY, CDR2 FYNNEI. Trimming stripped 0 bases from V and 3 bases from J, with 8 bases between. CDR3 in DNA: TGTGCCAGCAGTGAAGCCGGGAGATACACCGGGGAGCTGTTTTTT. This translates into CASSEAGRYTGELFF.

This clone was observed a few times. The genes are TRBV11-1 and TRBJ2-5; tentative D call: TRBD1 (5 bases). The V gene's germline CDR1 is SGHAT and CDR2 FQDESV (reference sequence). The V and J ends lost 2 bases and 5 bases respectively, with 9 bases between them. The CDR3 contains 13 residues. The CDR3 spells CASSLSPGETQYF. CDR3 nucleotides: TGTGCCAGCAGCTTATCGCCAGGGGAGACCCAGTACTTC.

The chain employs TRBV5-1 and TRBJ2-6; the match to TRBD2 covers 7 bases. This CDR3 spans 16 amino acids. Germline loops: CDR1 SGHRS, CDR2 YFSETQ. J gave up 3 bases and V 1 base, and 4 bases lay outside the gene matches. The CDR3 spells CASSLWAGVGANVLTF. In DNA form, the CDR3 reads TGCGCCAGCAGCTTGTGGGCGGGGGTTGGGGCCAACGTCCTGACTTTC.